This passage covers 25 T cell receptor beta chains from one sample sequenced in a study of cytomegalovirus exposure and HLA in healthy donors. 13 Jbeta primers and 60 Vbeta primers were used for the PCR. Using immunoSEQ multiplex PCR, the repertoire was profiled, and TCRdb retains in-frame clones only, with some absent. The data contain over 110,000 clones, 70% to 85% of them singletons. The sample was PBMCs. Receptors were obtained from a male donor in good health and CMV-seronegative.

The rearrangement joins TRBV4-3 to TRBJ2-5, with 11 bases lining up with TRBD2. The last part of the DNA fits TRBJ2-7 better; the J call may be wrong. CDR1 is LGHNA, CDR2 YSLEER, per germline. CDR3 length equals 15 residues. Here the CDR3 DNA reads TGCGCCAGCAGCCAAGATCGACTAGCGGGACTCGAGCAGTACTTC. This translates into CASSQDRLAGLEQYF.

On this clone itself: At one end the junction does not follow the germline gene, possibly because of a read error. This chain joins TRBV7-9 and TRBJ2-7, with a tentative D call TRBD2 (5 bases). The CDR3 consists of 16 residues. In germline, CDR1 is SEHNR, CDR2 FQNEAQ (reference sequence). CDR3: CSSSLWAGGGPYEQYF. In DNA form, the CDR3 reads TGTTCCAGCAGCTTGTGGGCCGGCGGCGGGCCCTACGAGCAGTACTTC.

The chain carries TRBV18 and TRBJ1-1; D gene uncertain. V was cut by 3 bases and J by 6 bases, with 11 bases left in between. Looked up from germline, CDR1 is KGHSH and CDR2 is LQKENI. The CDR3 is 13 residues long. The CDR3 DNA follows: TGTGCCAGCTCACCTTCGGAGGAATCTGAAGCTTTCTTT. Its protein is CASSPSEESEAFF. The whole variable domain, remainder taken from reference TRBV18 and TRBJ1-1, is NAGVMQNPRHLVRRRGQEARLRCSPMKGHSHVYWYRQLPEEGLKFMVYLQKENIIDESGMPKERFSAEFPKEGPSILRIQQVVRGDSAAYFCASSPSEESEAFFGQGTRLTVV.

The chain combines TRBV9 with TRBJ2-7; D gene ambiguous. V lost 3 bases and J 6 bases, leaving 7 bases between the germline ends. CDR3 size: 11 residues. Germline V gene lookup returns CDR1 SGDLS and CDR2 YYNGEE. The CDR3 DNA sequence: TGTGCCAGCAGCGGCCTAGGCGAGCAGTACTTC. It yields the protein CASSGLGEQYF.

V and J are TRBV4-1 and TRBJ2-1, with 9 nucleotides matching TRBD2. This CDR3 spans 15 amino acids. V was pared by 3 bases and J by 5 bases, with 5 bases of the junction left unmatched. Germline CDR1 MGHRA, CDR2 YSYEKL. CDR3 sequence reads: CASSHLGLANNEQFF. DNA of the CDR3: TGCGCCAGCAGCCACTTAGGACTAGCGAACAATGAGCAGTTCTTC.

CDR3 protein: CASSPRDSSYEQYF. The CDR3 nucleotides read TGTGCCAGCTCACCTCGCGACAGCTCCTACGAGCAGTACTTC. J is TRBJ2-7 and V is TRBV18; the D gene is possibly TRBD1 (5 bases). Germline CDR1 KGHSH, CDR2 LQKENI. Trimming shortened V by 3 bases and J by 0 bases, and 9 bases separated the two germline ends. The CDR3 is 14 residues long.

This sequence joins TRBV7-9 and TRBJ2-1; TRBD2 agrees at 11 bases. V shed 4 bases, J shed 9 bases, and the junction held 8 bases outside the gene matches. This CDR3 is built from 15 residues. Germline CDR1 is SEHNR and CDR2 is FQNEAQ (reference sequence). For the CDR3, the DNA is TGTGCCAGCAGCTCCCTTAGCGGGAGGGAAGGTGAGCAGTTCTTC. It codes for CASSSLSGREGEQFF.

The chain has TRBV5-6 and TRBJ2-7; D is uncertain. The germline V gene encodes CDR1 SGHDT and CDR2 YYEEEE. The CDR3 totals 12 residues. The V and J ends lost 3 bases and 0 bases respectively, with 4 bases between them. CDR3 DNA sequence: TGTGCCAGCAGCTCGTACTCCTACGAGCAGTACTTC. Its protein is CASSSYSYEQYF.

The chain is built from TRBV5-8 and TRBJ1-4; D uncertain. Deletions cut 2 bases from V and 6 bases from J, with 14 bases between. The CDR3 is made up of 15 amino acids. CDR1 and CDR2 (germline): SGHTS, YDEGEE. The CDR3 protein is CASSFSDGGDEKLFF. The CDR3 region has the DNA TGTGCCAGCAGCTTCTCGGACGGCGGGGATGAAAAACTGTTTTTT.

The chain combines TRBV5-1 with TRBJ2-5, with D uncertain. The assigned J gene may be wrong: the sequence end matches TRBJ2-7 better. The CDR3 length is 15 residues. CDR1 is SGHRS, CDR2 YFSETQ, per germline. The CDR3 loop is CASSPDLTDAYEQYF. CDR3 coding DNA: TGCGCCAGCAGCCCCGACCTGACTGATGCCTACGAGCAGTACTTC.

The rearrangement links TRBV18 to TRBJ1-1; D remains unclear. Germline values: CDR1 KGHSH, CDR2 LQKENI. V was clipped by 3 bases and J by 6 bases, with 11 bases between them. The CDR3 has 13 amino acids. This CDR3 is CASSPSTRAEAFF. Written as DNA, the CDR3 is TGTGCCAGCTCACCCTCAACGAGAGCTGAAGCTTTCTTT. Full variable domain (remainder filled in from reference TRBV18 and TRBJ1-1): NAGVMQNPRHLVRRRGQEARLRCSPMKGHSHVYWYRQLPEEGLKFMVYLQKENIIDESGMPKERFSAEFPKEGPSILRIQQVVRGDSAAYFCASSPSTRAEAFFGQGTRLTVV.

This clone was seen only once. The rearrangement uses TRBV19 and TRBJ2-1; 8 nucleotides align to TRBD2. The CDR3 extends over 13 amino acids. The germline V gene encodes CDR1 LNHDA and CDR2 SQIVND (reference sequence). The V and J ends lost 5 bases and 9 bases, in that order; junction bases with no gene match: 6. CDR3 sequence reads: CASSRAGAGEQFF. The CDR3, as DNA: TGTGCCAGTAGTCGAGCGGGAGCTGGTGAGCAGTTCTTC.

The chain couples TRBV28 to TRBJ2-1; TRBD2 agrees at 11 bases. V lost 5 bases to trimming and J lost 7 bases; unmatched junction nucleotides: 7. CDR3 length equals 15 residues. Germline V gene lookup returns CDR1 MDHEN and CDR2 SYDVKM. CDR3 bases: TGTGCCAGCAGTCCGCTAGCGGGAGGTTCGAATGAGCAGTTCTTC. Translating it yields CASSPLAGGSNEQFF.

The chain links TRBV19 to TRBJ2-1; 8 positions match TRBD2. Germline V gene data show CDR1 as LNHDA and CDR2 as SQIVND (reference sequence). This CDR3 contains 16 residues. Unmatched junction bases numbered 4, after V lost 3 bases and J lost 0 bases. As DNA, the CDR3 is TGTGCCAGTAGTATTGGGACTAGGTCCTCCTACAATGAGCAGTTCTTC. Translating it yields CASSIGTRSSYNEQFF.

This clone has more than one count but fewer than ten. The rearrangement uses TRBV5-4 and TRBJ2-1; 9 positions match TRBD1. CDR1 SGHNT and CDR2 YYREEE come from the germline V gene (reference sequence). This CDR3 has 16 amino acids. The ends lost 3 bases at V and 7 bases at J; junction bases unmatched: 11. This CDR3 reads CASSSTHQQGANEQFF. In DNA, the CDR3 is TGTGCCAGCAGCTCGACGCACCAACAGGGGGCGAATGAGCAGTTCTTC. Looking up the rest from reference TRBV5-4 and TRBJ2-1 gives the full variable domain: ETGVTQSPTHLIKTRGQQVTLRCSSQSGHNTVSWYQQALGQGPQFIFQYYREEENGRGNFPPRFSGLQFPNYSSELNVNALELDDSALYLCASSSTHQQGANEQFFGPGTRLTVL.

The rearrangement uses TRBV30 and TRBJ2-7; TRBD2 might be the D (7 bases). CDR1 and CDR2 (germline): GTSNPN, SVGIG (reference sequence). This CDR3 is built from 15 residues. V lost 0 bases to trimming and J lost 3 bases, with 15 bases between them. CDR3 protein: CAWSVGGGPVYEQYF. The CDR3 region has the DNA TGTGCCTGGAGTGTAGGGGGGGGGCCAGTCTACGAGCAGTACTTC. Full variable domain (rest looked up from reference TRBV30 and TRBJ2-7): SQTIHQWPATLVQPVGSPLSLECTVEGTSNPNLYWYRQAAGRGLQLLFYSVGIGQISSEVPQNLSASRPQDRQFILSSKKLLLSDSGFYLCAWSVGGGPVYEQYFGPGTRLTVT.

V is TRBV9 and J is TRBJ1-3, with TRBD1 as a possible D gene (5 bases). The CDR3 has 16 residues. Trimming took off 4 bases at V and 0 bases at J, with 14 bases between the two ends. CDR1 SGDLS and CDR2 YYNGEE come from the germline V gene. CDR3 protein: CASSLLDKNSGNTIYF. CDR3 bases: TGTGCCAGCAGCCTATTGGACAAAAACTCTGGAAACACCATATATTTT.

The CDR3 sequence is CSAAGVNEQYF. For the CDR3, the DNA is TGCAGTGCAGCAGGGGTGAACGAGCAGTACTTC. The V gene is TRBV20-1, the J gene TRBJ2-7, with a tentative D call TRBD1 (6 bases). Germline CDR1 and CDR2: DFQATT and SNEGSKA (reference sequence). V was clipped by 6 bases and J by 5 bases, with 11 bases between them. The CDR3 has 11 residues.

This clone appeared a few times. The chain uses TRBV5-1 and TRBJ2-7; the match to TRBD2 covers 7 bases. The length of the CDR3 is 15 residues. Germline loops: CDR1 SGHRS, CDR2 YFSETQ. V gave up 0 bases and J gave up 5 bases; unmatched junction bases: 8. The CDR3 spells CASSLGATSRHEQYF. The CDR3 region has the DNA TGCGCCAGCAGCTTGGGGGCGACTAGCCGCCACGAGCAGTACTTC.

The chain joins TRBV5-4 to TRBJ1-1; D remains ambiguous. This CDR3 comprises 16 residues. Between the trimmed V and J ends, which lost 0 bases and 4 bases, there was a span of 16 bases. CDR1 SGHNT and CDR2 YYREEE come from the germline V gene (reference sequence). CDR3 coding DNA: TGTGCCAGCAGCTTGGCCGTCGCGGAGAGAGGCACTGAAGCTTTCTTT. This sequence encodes CASSLAVAERGTEAFF.

The chain carries TRBV9 and TRBJ1-2, with D unresolved. The CDR3 has 12 amino acids. Germline V gene sequence: CDR1 SGDLS, CDR2 YYNGEE. The V gene lost 2 bases and the J gene lost 9 bases, with 11 bases spanning the gap. CDR3 in DNA: TGTGCCAGCAGCGTTTTTACCGGGAGCTACACCTTC. Encoded protein: CASSVFTGSYTF. Looking up the rest from reference TRBV9 and TRBJ1-2 gives the full variable domain: DSGVTQTPKHLITATGQRVTLRCSPRSGDLSVYWYQQSLDQGLQFLIQYYNGEERAKGNILERFSAQQFPDLHSELNLSSLELGDSALYFCASSVFTGSYTFGSGTRLTVV.

The chain is built from TRBV19 and TRBJ2-3; no definite D call. V lost 2 bases and J lost 4, with 7 bases in between. This CDR3 has 13 residues. CDR1 and CDR2 from the germline V gene are LNHDA and SQIVND (reference sequence). CDR3 in amino acids: CASSITRPDTQYF. The CDR3 DNA follows: TGTGCCAGTAGTATAACCAGGCCAGATACGCAGTATTTT.

The rearrangement joins TRBV7-2 to TRBJ2-3; 13 nucleotides match TRBD2. CDR3 size: 16 residues. The V gene's germline CDR1 is SGHTA and CDR2 FQGNSA. Germline trimming cut 4 bases from V and 4 bases from J; bases unmatched to any gene: 5. The DNA of the CDR3 is TGTGCCAGCAGCTCACTAGCGGGAGGGCCCGCAGATACGCAGTATTTT. As protein: CASSSLAGGPADTQYF. The complete variable domain, with remaining parts taken from reference TRBV7-2 and TRBJ2-3, reads GAGVSQSPSNKVTEKGKDVELRCDPISGHTALYWYRQSLGQGLEFLIYFQGNSAPDKSGLPSDRFSAERTGGSVSTLTIQRTQQEDSAVYLCASSSLAGGPADTQYFGPGTRLTVL.

The chain couples TRBV9 to TRBJ2-1; D ambiguous. Trimming took off 1 base at V and 7 bases at J, with 9 bases between the two ends. CDR1 and CDR2 from the germline V gene are SGDLS and YYNGEE. CDR3 length: 13 residues. The CDR3 DNA is TGTGCCAGCAGCGTAAATCCTAGGAATGAGCAGTTCTTC. As protein: CASSVNPRNEQFF.

This chain links TRBV7-8 with TRBJ2-2; D is uncertain. Trimming shortened V by 6 bases and J by 5 bases, and 7 bases separated the two germline ends. The CDR3 has 12 residues. Germline-derived CDR1 and CDR2 are SGHVS and FQNEAQ. The CDR3 here is CASRRRTGELFF. The DNA for the CDR3 is TGTGCCAGCAGAAGGCGGACCGGGGAGCTGTTTTTT.